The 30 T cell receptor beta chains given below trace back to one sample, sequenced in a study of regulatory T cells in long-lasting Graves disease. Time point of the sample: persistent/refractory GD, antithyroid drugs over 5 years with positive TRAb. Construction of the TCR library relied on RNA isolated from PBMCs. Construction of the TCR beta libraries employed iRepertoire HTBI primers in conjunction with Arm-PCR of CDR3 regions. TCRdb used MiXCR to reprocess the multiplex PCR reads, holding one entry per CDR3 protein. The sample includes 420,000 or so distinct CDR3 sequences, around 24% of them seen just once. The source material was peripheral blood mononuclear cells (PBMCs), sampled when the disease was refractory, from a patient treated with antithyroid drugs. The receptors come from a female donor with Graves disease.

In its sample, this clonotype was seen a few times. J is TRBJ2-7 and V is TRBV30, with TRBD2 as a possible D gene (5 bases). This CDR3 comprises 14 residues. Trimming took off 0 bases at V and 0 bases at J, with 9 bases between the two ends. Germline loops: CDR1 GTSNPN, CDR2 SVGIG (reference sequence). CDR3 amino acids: CAWSVFAGSYEQYF. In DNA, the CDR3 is TGTGCCTGGAGTGTATTCGCGGGCTCCTACGAGCAGTACTTC.

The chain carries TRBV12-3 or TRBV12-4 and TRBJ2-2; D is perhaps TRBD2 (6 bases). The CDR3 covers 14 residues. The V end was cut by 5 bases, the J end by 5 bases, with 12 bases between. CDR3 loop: CASSGGSSTGELFF. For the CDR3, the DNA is TGTGCCAGCAGTGGAGGGTCCTCGACCGGGGAGCTGTTTTTT.

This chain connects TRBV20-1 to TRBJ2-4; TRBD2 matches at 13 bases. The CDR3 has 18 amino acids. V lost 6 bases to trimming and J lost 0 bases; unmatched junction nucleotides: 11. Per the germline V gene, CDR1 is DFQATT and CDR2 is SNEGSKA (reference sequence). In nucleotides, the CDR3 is TGCAGTGCCGACACTAGCGGGAGGGCAAACTTAGCCAAAAACATTCAGTACTTC. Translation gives CSADTSGRANLAKNIQYF.

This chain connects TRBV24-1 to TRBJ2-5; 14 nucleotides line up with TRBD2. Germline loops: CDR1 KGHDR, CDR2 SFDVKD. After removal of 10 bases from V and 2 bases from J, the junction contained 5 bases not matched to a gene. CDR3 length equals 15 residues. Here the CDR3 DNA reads TGTGCCACAGGGGGGACTAGCGGGAGTCAAGAGACCCAGTACTTC. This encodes CATGGTSGSQETQYF.

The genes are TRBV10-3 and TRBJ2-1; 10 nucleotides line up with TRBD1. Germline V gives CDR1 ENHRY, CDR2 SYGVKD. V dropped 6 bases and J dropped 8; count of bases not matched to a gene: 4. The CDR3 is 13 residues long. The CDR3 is CAISSTGGDEQFF. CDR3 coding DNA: TGTGCCATCAGCTCGACAGGGGGCGATGAGCAGTTCTTC.

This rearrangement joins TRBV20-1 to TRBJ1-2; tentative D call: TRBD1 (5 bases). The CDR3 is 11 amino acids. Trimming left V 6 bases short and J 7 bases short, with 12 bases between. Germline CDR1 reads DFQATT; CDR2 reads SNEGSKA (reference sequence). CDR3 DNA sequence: TGCAGTGCCGACAGCGTCGGTGGCTACACCTTC. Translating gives CSADSVGGYTF.

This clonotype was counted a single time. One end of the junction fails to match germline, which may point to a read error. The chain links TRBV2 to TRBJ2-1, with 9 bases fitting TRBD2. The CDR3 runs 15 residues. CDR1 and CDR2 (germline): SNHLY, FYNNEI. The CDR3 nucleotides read TGTGCCAGCAGTAGGGGACTAGCCTCCTACAATAAGCAGTTCTTC. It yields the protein CASSRGLASYNKQFF.

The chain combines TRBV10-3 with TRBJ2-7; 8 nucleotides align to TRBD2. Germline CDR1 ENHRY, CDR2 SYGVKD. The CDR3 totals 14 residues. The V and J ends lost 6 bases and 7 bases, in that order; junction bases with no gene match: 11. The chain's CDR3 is CAIRGEREQKEQYF. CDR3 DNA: TGTGCCATCAGGGGAGAGCGGGAGCAAAAAGAGCAGTACTTC.

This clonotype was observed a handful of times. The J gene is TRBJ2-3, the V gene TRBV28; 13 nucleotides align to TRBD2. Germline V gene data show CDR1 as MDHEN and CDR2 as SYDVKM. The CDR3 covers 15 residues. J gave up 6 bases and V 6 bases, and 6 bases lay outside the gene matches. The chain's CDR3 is CASRLAGGPLDTQYF. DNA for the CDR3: TGTGCCAGCAGACTAGCGGGAGGGCCTCTGGATACGCAGTATTTT. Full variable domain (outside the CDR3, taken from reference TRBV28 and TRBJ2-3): DVKVTQSSRYLVKRTGEKVFLECVQDMDHENMFWYRQDPGLGLRLIYFSYDVKMKEKGDIPEGYSVSREKKERFSLILESASTNQTSMYLCASRLAGGPLDTQYFGPGTRLTVL.

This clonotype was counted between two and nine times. In nucleotides, the CDR3 is TGCAGCATCTCCGGGACAGGAGGGGGCTACACCTTC. It yields the protein CSISGTGGGYTF. The chain joins TRBV29-1 to TRBJ1-2; 8 bases are shared with TRBD1. The CDR3 loop spans 12 amino acids. Per the germline V gene, CDR1 is SQVTM and CDR2 is ANQGSEA. V shed 8 bases and J 8 bases; nucleotides not matched to a gene: 10.

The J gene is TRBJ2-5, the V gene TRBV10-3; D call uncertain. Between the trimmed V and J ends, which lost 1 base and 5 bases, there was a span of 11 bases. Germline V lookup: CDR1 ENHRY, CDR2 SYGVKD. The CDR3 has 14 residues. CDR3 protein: CAISELSSWETQYF. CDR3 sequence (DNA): TGTGCCATCAGTGAGTTGTCTAGTTGGGAGACCCAGTACTTC.

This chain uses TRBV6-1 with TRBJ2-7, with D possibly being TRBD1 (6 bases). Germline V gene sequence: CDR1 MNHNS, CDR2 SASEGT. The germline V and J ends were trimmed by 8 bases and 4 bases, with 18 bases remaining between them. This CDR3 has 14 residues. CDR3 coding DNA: TGTGCCAGCTTGGGGGCAGGAGGTCCTTACGAGCAGTACTTC. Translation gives CASLGAGGPYEQYF.

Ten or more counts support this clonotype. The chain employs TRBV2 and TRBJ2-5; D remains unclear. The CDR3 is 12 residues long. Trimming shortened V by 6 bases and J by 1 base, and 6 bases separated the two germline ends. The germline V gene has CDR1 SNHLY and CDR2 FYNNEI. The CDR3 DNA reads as TGTGCCAGCAGCCGTACCCAAGAGACCCAGTACTTC. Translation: CASSRTQETQYF.

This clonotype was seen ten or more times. The chain's CDR3 is CASRADRFTGELFF. The CDR3 DNA is TGTGCCAGCAGGGCGGACAGGTTCACCGGGGAGCTGTTTTTT. The chain is built from TRBV2 and TRBJ2-2; 7 nucleotides agree with TRBD1. J gave up 4 bases and V 6 bases, and 5 bases lay outside the gene matches. The CDR3 sequence is 14 residues long. Germline V gene data show CDR1 as SNHLY and CDR2 as FYNNEI.

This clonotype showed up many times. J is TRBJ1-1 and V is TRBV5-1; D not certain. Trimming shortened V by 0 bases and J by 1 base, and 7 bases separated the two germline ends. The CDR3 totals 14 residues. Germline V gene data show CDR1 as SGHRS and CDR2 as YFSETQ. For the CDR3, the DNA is TGCGCCAGCAGCTTGGAACGGCCGAACACTGAAGCTTTCTTT. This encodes CASSLERPNTEAFF.

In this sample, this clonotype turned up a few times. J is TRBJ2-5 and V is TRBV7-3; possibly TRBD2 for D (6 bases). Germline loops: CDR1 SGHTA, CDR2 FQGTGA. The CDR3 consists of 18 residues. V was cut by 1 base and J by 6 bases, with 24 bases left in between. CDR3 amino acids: CASSLMGHGEAGVKTQYF. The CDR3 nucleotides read TGTGCCAGCAGCTTAATGGGGCACGGCGAAGCGGGTGTAAAGACCCAGTACTTC.

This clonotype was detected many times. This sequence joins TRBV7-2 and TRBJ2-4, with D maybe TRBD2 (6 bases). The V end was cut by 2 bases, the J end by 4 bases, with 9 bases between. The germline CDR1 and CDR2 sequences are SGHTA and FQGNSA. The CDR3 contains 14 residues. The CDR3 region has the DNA TGTGCCAGCAGCTTACTCGGGACTAAAAACATTCAGTACTTC. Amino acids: CASSLLGTKNIQYF.

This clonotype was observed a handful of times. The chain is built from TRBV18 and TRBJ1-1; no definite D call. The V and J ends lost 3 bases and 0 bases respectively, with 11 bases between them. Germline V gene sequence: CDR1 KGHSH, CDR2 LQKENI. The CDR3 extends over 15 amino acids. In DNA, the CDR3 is TGTGCCAGCTCACCGTCATGGGGATTGAACACTGAAGCTTTCTTT. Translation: CASSPSWGLNTEAFF.

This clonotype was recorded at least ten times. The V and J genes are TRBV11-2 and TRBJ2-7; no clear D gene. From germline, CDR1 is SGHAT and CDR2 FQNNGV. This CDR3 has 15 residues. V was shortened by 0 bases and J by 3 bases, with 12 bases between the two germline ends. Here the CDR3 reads CASSLDRLGYYEQYF. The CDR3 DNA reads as TGTGCCAGCAGCTTAGATCGCCTTGGGTACTACGAGCAGTACTTC.

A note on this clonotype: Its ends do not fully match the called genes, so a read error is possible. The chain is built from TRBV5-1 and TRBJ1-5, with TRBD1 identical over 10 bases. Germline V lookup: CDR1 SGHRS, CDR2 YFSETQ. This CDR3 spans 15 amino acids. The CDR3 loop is CASSSTGGDGQPQHF. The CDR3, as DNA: TGCGCCAGCAGCTCGACAGGGGGCGATGGTCAGCCTCAGCATTTT.

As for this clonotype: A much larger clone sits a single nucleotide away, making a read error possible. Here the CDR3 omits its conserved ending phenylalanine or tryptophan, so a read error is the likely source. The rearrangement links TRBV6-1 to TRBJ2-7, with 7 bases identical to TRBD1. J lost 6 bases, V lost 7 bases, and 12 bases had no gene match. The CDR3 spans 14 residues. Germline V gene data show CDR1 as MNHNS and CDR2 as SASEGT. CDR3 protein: CASTTGTVGREQYL. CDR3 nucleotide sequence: TGTGCCAGCACAACCGGGACAGTGGGCCGCGAGCAGTACCTC.

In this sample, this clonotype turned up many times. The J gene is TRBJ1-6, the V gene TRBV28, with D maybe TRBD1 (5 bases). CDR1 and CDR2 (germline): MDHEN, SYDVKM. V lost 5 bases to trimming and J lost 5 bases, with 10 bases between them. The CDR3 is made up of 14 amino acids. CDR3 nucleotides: TGTGCCAGCAGTACAGGACACGATAATTCACCCCTCCACTTT. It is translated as CASSTGHDNSPLHF.

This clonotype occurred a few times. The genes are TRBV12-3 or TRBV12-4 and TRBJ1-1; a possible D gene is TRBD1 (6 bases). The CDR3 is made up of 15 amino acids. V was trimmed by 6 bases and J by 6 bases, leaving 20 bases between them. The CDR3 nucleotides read TGTGCCAGCAGCCGATCTTCCCAGGGGACCGCTGAAGCTTTCTTT. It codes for CASSRSSQGTAEAFF.

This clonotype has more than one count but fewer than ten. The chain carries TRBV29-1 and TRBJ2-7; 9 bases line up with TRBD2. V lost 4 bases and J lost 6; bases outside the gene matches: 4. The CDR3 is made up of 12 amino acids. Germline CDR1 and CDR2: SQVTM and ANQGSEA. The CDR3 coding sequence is TGCAGCGTTGCGGATAGCGGGAGCGAGCAGTACTTC. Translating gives CSVADSGSEQYF.

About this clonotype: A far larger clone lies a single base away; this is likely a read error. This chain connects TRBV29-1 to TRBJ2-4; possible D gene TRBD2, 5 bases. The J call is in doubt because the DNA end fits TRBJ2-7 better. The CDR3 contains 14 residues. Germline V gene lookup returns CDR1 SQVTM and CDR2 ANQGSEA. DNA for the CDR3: TGCAGCGTCCAAATATGGCCGGGGAACTACGAGCAGTACTTC. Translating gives CSVQIWPGNYEQYF.

As DNA, the CDR3 is TGCAGTGCTAGAGTCCCGGGACAGGGTTATTCCTACGAGCAGTACTTC. It codes for CSARVPGQGYSYEQYF. The rearrangement uses TRBV20-1 and TRBJ2-7, with 9 bases identical to TRBD1. Germline lookup yields CDR1 DFQATT and CDR2 SNEGSKA (reference sequence). The CDR3 length is 16 residues. The ends lost 1 base at V and 1 base at J; junction bases unmatched: 8.

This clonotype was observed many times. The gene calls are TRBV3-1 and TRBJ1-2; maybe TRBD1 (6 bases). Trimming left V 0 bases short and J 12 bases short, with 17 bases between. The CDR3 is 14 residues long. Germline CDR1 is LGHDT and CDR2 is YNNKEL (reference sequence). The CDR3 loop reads CASSQDVRGWMNTF. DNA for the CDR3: TGTGCCAGCAGCCAAGATGTCAGGGGTTGGATGAACACCTTC.

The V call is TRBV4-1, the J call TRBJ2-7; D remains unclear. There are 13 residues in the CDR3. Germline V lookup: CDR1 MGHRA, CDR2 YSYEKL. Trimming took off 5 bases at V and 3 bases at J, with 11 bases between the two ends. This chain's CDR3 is CASSELRNYEQYF. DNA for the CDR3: TGCGCCAGCAGCGAACTTCGTAACTACGAGCAGTACTTC.

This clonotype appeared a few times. Written as DNA, the CDR3 is TGTGCCAGTAGTTCCGGCCTCGGGAGTCAAGAGACCCAGTACTTC. This encodes CASSSGLGSQETQYF. The chain employs TRBV19 and TRBJ2-5, with D tentatively TRBD2 (6 bases). CDR3 length: 15 residues. The germline V and J ends were trimmed by 5 bases and 2 bases, with 15 bases remaining between them. CDR1 LNHDA and CDR2 SQIVND come from the germline V gene (reference sequence).

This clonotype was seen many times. CDR3 sequence reads: CASSSSAYEQYF. As DNA, the CDR3 is TGTGCCAGCAGCTCCTCCGCCTACGAGCAGTACTTC. The chain carries TRBV28 and TRBJ2-7; D remains ambiguous. Germline CDR1 is MDHEN and CDR2 is SYDVKM. V was shortened by 6 bases and J by 2 bases, with 8 bases between the two germline ends. The CDR3 sequence is 12 residues long.